One sample yielded the 9 T cell receptor beta chains listed below, sequenced in a study of regulatory T cells in long-lasting Graves disease. Sample time point: persistent/refractory GD, antithyroid drugs over 5 years with positive TRAb. The TCR library was made from RNA that had been extracted from PBMCs in TRIzol. With iRepertoire HTBI primers and Arm-PCR of CDR3 regions, TCR beta libraries were built. TCRdb itself ran the multiplex PCR reads through MiXCR, one entry per CDR3 protein. The repertoire holds 600,000 to 800,000 distinct CDR3 sequences, about 30% seen once, with 40% to 55% in the top ten. The specimen comprised peripheral blood mononuclear cells (PBMCs), sampled when the disease was refractory, from a patient treated with antithyroid drugs. These receptors all come from a female donor with Graves disease.

V is TRBV3-1 and J is TRBJ1-1, with no clear D. V was pared by 2 bases and J by 10 bases, with 14 bases between. This CDR3 is 13 amino acids long. Germline assignment: CDR1 LGHDT and CDR2 YNNKEL (reference sequence). The CDR3 reads CASSQTRQQGAFF. CDR3 coding DNA: TGTGCCAGCAGCCAAACTAGACAACAAGGAGCTTTCTTT.

The rearrangement joins TRBV19 to TRBJ1-1, with a weak D call TRBD1 (5 bases). Germline V gene data show CDR1 as LNHDA and CDR2 as SQIVND (reference sequence). Trimming shortened V by 7 bases and J by 0 bases, and 12 bases separated the two germline ends. CDR3 size: 14 residues. This chain's CDR3 is CASNPTAMNTEAFF. The CDR3 DNA reads as TGTGCCAGTAATCCGACAGCGATGAACACTGAAGCTTTCTTT.

This CDR3 reads CASRGTHTYEQYF. The CDR3 region has the DNA TGTGCCAGCAGGGGGACCCATACCTACGAGCAGTACTTC. This rearrangement joins TRBV25-1 to TRBJ2-7; D might be TRBD1 or TRBD2, each matching 5 bases. The germline V gene has CDR1 MGHDK and CDR2 SYGVNS. V lost 6 bases and J 2 bases, leaving 11 bases between the germline ends. CDR3 size: 13 residues.

The V and J genes are TRBV9 and TRBJ1-1; D is undetermined. The ends were cut back, 0 bases at V and 11 bases at J, with 17 bases in the middle. The germline gives CDR1 SGDLS, CDR2 YYNGEE. The CDR3 is made up of 14 amino acids. This CDR3 is CASSVAPQVSGAFF. CDR3 nucleotides: TGTGCCAGCAGCGTAGCCCCGCAAGTGAGCGGCGCTTTCTTT.

The rearrangement links TRBV15 to TRBJ2-7, with 8 nucleotides matching TRBD1. V shed 2 bases, J shed 6 bases, and the junction held 6 bases outside the gene matches. Looked up from germline, CDR1 is LNHNV and CDR2 is YYDKDF (reference sequence). This CDR3 is built from 14 residues. The CDR3 spells CATSRRDRRPEQYF. The DNA of the CDR3 is TGTGCCACCAGCAGACGGGACAGGAGGCCCGAGCAGTACTTC.

This clonotype was counted many times. The chain carries TRBV2 and TRBJ1-2, with D unclear. This CDR3 contains 15 residues. Germline assignment: CDR1 SNHLY and CDR2 FYNNEI. V gave up 1 base and J gave up 1 base, with 10 bases separating them. The CDR3 bases are TGTGCCAGCAGTGAAGGTTTTAGGAGTAACTATGGCTACACCTTC. Amino acid sequence: CASSEGFRSNYGYTF.

With respect to this clonotype: Just one base apart from a much larger clone, this may be a read error. This chain connects TRBV6-5 to TRBJ1-2; no reliable D call. CDR3 length: 15 residues. CDR1 is MNHEY, CDR2 SVGAGI, per germline. In DNA, the CDR3 is TGTGCCAGCAGTTACTCCGGCAGTCCAAACTATGACTACACCTTC. This encodes CASSYSGSPNYDYTF.

This clonotype was observed many times. The chain recombines TRBV12-3 or TRBV12-4 with TRBJ1-1, with D uncertain. Trimming removed 5 bases from V and 8 bases from J, with 9 bases in between. The CDR3 runs to 11 residues. The CDR3: CASSPPGEAFF. In DNA, the CDR3 is TGTGCCAGCAGTCCCCCCGGGGAAGCTTTCTTT.

This clonotype showed up just a few times. The rearrangement joins TRBV20-1 to TRBJ2-5; D is undetermined. There are 11 residues in the CDR3. V dropped 4 bases and J dropped 7 bases, with 10 bases sitting between them. Germline-derived CDR1 and CDR2 are DFQATT and SNEGSKA (reference sequence). CDR3 sequence reads: CSATWRGTQYF. The CDR3 bases are TGCAGTGCTACCTGGCGAGGGACCCAGTACTTC.